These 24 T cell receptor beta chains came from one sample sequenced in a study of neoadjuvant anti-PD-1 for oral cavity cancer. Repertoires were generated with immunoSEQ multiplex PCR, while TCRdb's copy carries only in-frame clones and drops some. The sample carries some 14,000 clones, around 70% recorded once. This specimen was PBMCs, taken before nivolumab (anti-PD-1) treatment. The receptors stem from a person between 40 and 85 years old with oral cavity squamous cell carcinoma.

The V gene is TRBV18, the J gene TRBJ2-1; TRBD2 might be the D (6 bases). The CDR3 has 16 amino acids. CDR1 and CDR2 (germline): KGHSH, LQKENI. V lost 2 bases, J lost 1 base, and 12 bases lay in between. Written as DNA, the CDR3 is TGTGCCAGCTCACCAGGGGGAGGATTTTCCTACAATGAGCAGTTCTTC. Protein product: CASSPGGGFSYNEQFF.

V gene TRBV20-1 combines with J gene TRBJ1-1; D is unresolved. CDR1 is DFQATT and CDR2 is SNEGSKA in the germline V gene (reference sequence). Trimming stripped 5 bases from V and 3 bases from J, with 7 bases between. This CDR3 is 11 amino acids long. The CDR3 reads CSALDDTEAFF. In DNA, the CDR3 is TGCAGTGCTCTTGACGACACTGAAGCTTTCTTT.

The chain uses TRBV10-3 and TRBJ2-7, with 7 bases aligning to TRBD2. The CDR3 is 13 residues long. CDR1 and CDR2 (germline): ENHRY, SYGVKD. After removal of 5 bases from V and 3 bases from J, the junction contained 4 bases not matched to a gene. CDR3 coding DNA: TGTGCCATCAGTCAGAGCGGGATCTACGAGCAGTACTTC. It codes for CAISQSGIYEQYF.

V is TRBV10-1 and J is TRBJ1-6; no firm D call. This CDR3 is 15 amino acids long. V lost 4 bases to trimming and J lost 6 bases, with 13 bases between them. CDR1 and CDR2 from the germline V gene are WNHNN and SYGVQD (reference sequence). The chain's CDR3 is CASSVEEGSNSPLHF. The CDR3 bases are TGCGCCAGCAGTGTGGAGGAAGGTTCTAATTCACCCCTCCACTTT.

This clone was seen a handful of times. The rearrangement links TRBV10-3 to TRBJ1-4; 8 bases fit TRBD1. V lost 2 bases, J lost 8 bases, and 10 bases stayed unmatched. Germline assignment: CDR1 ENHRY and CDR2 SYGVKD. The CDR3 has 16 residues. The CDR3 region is CAISEERRQGIEKLFF. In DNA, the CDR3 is TGTGCCATCAGTGAGGAGAGGCGACAGGGGATCGAAAAACTGTTTTTT.

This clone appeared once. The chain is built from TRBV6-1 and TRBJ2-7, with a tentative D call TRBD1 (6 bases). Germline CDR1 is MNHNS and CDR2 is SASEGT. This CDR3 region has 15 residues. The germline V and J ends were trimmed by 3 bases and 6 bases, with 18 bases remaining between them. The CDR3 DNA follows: TGTGCCAGCAGTGATAGGACAGTTTATGGTGGCGAGCAGTACTTC. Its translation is CASSDRTVYGGEQYF.

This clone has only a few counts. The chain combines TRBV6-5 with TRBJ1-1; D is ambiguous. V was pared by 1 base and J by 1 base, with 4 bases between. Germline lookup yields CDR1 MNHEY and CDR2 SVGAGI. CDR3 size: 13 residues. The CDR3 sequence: CASSYWGNTEAFF. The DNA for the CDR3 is TGTGCCAGCAGTTACTGGGGGAACACTGAAGCTTTCTTT.

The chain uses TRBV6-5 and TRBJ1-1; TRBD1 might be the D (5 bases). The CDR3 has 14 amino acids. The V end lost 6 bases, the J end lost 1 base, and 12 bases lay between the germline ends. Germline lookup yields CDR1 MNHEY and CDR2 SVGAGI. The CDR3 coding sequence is TGTGCCAGCAGCTCGGACGGGACGAACACTGAAGCTTTCTTT. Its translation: CASSSDGTNTEAFF.

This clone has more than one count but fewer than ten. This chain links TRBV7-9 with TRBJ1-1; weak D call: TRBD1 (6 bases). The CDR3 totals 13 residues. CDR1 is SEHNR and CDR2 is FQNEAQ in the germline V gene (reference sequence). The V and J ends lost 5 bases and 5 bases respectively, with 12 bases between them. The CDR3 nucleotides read TGTGCCAGCAGCCCGGTTAGGGGGACTGAAGCTTTCTTT. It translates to CASSPVRGTEAFF.

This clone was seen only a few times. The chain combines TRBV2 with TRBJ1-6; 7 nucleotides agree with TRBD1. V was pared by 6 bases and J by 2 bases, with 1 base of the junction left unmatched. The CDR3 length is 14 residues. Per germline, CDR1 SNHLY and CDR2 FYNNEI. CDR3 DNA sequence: TGTGCCAGCAGCAGGGGGGCCTATAATTCACCCCTCCACTTT. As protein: CASSRGAYNSPLHF.

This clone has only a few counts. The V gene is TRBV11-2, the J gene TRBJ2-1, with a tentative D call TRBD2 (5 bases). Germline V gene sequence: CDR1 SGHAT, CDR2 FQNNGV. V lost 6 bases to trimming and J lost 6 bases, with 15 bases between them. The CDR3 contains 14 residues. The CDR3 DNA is TGTGCCAGCAGTTCCCGAACTAGATTCAATGAGCAGTTCTTC. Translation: CASSSRTRFNEQFF.

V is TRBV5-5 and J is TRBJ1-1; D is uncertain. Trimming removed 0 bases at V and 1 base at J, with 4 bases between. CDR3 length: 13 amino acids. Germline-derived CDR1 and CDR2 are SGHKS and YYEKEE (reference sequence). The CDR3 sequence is CASSLGRNTEAFF. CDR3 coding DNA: TGTGCCAGCAGCTTGGGGCGGAACACTGAAGCTTTCTTT.

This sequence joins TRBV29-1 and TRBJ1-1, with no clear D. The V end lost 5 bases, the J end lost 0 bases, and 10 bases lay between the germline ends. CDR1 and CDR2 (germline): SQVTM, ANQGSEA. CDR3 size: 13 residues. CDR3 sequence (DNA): TGCAGCGTTCAAAAGTCTATGAACACTGAAGCTTTCTTT. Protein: CSVQKSMNTEAFF.

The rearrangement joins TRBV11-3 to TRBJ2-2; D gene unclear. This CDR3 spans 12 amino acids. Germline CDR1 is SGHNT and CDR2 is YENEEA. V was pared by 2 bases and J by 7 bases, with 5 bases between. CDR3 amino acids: CASSLRSGELFF. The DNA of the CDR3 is TGTGCCAGCAGCTTACGTAGCGGGGAGCTGTTTTTT.

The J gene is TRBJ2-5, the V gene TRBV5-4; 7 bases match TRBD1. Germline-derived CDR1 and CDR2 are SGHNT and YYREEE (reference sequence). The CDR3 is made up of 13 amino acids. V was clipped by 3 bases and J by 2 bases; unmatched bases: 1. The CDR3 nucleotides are TGTGCCAGCAGCTGGGACAGACAAGAGACCCAGTACTTC. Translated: CASSWDRQETQYF. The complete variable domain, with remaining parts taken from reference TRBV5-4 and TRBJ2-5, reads ETGVTQSPTHLIKTRGQQVTLRCSSQSGHNTVSWYQQALGQGPQFIFQYYREEENGRGNFPPRFSGLQFPNYSSELNVNALELDDSALYLCASSWDRQETQYFGPGTRLLVL.

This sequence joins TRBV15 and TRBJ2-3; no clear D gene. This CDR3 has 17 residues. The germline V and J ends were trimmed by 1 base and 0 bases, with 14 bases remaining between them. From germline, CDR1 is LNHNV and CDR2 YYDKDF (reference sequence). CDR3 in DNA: TGTGCCACCAGCAGAGTTCAATGGGTGGAGAGCACAGATACGCAGTATTTT. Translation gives CATSRVQWVESTDTQYF.

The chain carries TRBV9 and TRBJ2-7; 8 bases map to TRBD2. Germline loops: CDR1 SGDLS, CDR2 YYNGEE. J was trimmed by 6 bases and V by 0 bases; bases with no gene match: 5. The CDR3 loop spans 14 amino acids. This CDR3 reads CASSVELRGGEQYF. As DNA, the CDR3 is TGTGCCAGCAGCGTAGAACTTCGGGGGGGCGAGCAGTACTTC.

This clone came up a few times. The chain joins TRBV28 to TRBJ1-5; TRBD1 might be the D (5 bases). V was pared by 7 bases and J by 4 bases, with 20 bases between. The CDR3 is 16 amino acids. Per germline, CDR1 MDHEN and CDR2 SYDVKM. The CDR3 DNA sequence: TGTGCCAGCAAGATCGATGGGCAGGGAACTAATCAGCCCCAGCATTTT. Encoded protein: CASKIDGQGTNQPQHF.

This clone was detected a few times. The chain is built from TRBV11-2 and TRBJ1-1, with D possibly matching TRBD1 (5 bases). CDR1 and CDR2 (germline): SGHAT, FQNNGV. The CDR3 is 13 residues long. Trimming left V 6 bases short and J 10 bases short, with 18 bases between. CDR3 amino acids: CASRTTTGQRAFF. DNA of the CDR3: TGTGCCAGCAGGACCACCACGGGGCAGCGAGCTTTCTTT.

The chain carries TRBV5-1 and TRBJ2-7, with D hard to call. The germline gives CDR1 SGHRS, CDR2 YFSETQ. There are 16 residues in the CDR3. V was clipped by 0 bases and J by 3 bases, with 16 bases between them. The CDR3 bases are TGCGCCAGCAGCTTGGATACCCCTAGGGTAGTCTACGAGCAGTACTTC. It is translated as CASSLDTPRVVYEQYF.

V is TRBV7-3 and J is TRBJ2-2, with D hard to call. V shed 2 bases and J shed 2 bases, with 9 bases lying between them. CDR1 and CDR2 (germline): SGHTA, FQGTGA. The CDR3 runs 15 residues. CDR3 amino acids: CASSLGRANTGELFF. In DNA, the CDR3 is TGTGCCAGCAGCTTAGGAAGGGCCAACACCGGGGAGCTGTTTTTT.

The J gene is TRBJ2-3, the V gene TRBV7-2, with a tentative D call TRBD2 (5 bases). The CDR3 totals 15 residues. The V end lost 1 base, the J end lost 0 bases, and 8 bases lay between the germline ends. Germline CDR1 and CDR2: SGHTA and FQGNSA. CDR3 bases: TGTGCCAGCAGCTTAGGACTACTGAGCACAGATACGCAGTATTTT. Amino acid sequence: CASSLGLLSTDTQYF.

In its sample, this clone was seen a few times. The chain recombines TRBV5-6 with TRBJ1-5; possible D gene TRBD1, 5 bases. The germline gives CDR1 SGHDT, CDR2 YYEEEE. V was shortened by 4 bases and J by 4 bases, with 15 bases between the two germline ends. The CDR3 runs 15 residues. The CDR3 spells CASSLQGGPNQPQHF. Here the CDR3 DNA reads TGTGCCAGCAGCCTGCAGGGAGGCCCTAATCAGCCCCAGCATTTT.

The CDR3 nucleotides read TGTGCTAGTGGTTTGGGGGTGCGGGAGGGCCTCTACAATGAGCAGTTCTTC. Its translation: CASGLGVREGLYNEQFF. The V call is TRBV12-5, the J call TRBJ2-1; 9 bases align to TRBD2. Trimming cost V 1 base and J 3 bases; bases outside gene matches: 7. Germline V gives CDR1 LGHNT, CDR2 FRNRAP. The CDR3 loop spans 17 amino acids.